The rows below give T cell receptor beta chains drawn from one sample of a study of cytomegalovirus exposure and HLA in healthy donors. Using immunoSEQ multiplex PCR, the repertoire was profiled, and TCRdb retains in-frame clones only, with some absent. The sample includes 150,000 to 200,000 clones, about four fifths of them seen just once. What was sequenced was PBMCs. Every receptor here comes from a male donor in good health and CMV-seropositive. Each CDR3 is given with its conserved first and last residue. The D gene is left open where the match is weak. Clone size, where shown, is once, few, many, or a class for clones that have expanded.

CDR3nt: TGTGCCAGCAGTCCCCGGACAGGGAGAAAAAACATTCAGTACTTC
CDR3aa: CASSPRTGRKNIQYF
j_gene: TRBJ2-4
abundance: few
v_gene: TRBV27
d_gene: TRBD1

CDR3nt: TGTGCCAGCAGCTTAGATGGCAGGATTAGCAATCAGCCCCAGCATTTT
CDR3aa: CASSLDGRISNQPQHF
j_gene: TRBJ1-5
abundance: -
v_gene: TRBV7-2
d_gene: -

CDR3nt: TGCGCCAGCAGATTAACAGGCCCGGGTGAAAAACTGTTTTTT
CDR3aa: CASRLTGPGEKLFF
j_gene: TRBJ1-4
abundance: -
v_gene: TRBV5-1
d_gene: -

CDR3nt: TGTGCCAGCAGCCGCCTGACTAGCGCTGGGGCCAACGTCCTGACTTTC
CDR3aa: CASSRLTSAGANVLTF
j_gene: TRBJ2-6
abundance: once
v_gene: TRBV14
d_gene: TRBD2

CDR3nt: TGTGCCAGCAGTCCGGGACTAGCGGGAGGATACCGCACAGATACGCAGTATTTT
CDR3aa: CASSPGLAGGYRTDTQYF
j_gene: TRBJ2-3
abundance: once
v_gene: TRBV13
d_gene: TRBD2

CDR3nt: TGTGCCAGCAGGACAGGAATTTTAGGGAGCAATCAGCCCCAGCATTTT
CDR3aa: CASRTGILGSNQPQHF
j_gene: TRBJ1-5
abundance: few
v_gene: TRBV28
d_gene: -

CDR3nt: TGTGCCAGTAGTGTCCCGGGGGGAGGCCGCACAGATACGCAGTATTTT
CDR3aa: CASSVPGGGRTDTQYF
j_gene: TRBJ2-3
abundance: -
v_gene: TRBV19
d_gene: TRBD2

CDR3nt: TGTGCCAGCAGTAGGGGGAACAAGGAAAAACTGTTTTTT
CDR3aa: CASSRGNKEKLFF
j_gene: TRBJ1-4
abundance: -
v_gene: TRBV7-9
d_gene: -

CDR3nt: TGCGCCAGCAGCTTGGTGACAGGGGAGGGAAACACTGAAGCTTTCTTT
CDR3aa: CASSLVTGEGNTEAFF
j_gene: TRBJ1-1
abundance: -
v_gene: TRBV5-1
d_gene: TRBD1

CDR3nt: TGTGCCAGCAGTTTCTCGGGACTAGATAACACCGGGGAGCTGTTTTTT
CDR3aa: CASSFSGLDNTGELFF
j_gene: TRBJ2-2
abundance: once
v_gene: TRBV28
d_gene: TRBD2

CDR3nt: TGTGCCACCAGCAGAGACGTCCGGCTAGACCAGACCGGGGAGCTGTTTTTT
CDR3aa: CATSRDVRLDQTGELFF
j_gene: TRBJ2-2
abundance: -
v_gene: TRBV15
d_gene: -

CDR3nt: TGTGCCAGCAACTCTCATGGGGGGAGACCTTACTTC
CDR3aa: CASNSHGGRPYF
j_gene: TRBJ2-5
abundance: -
v_gene: TRBV7-8
d_gene: -